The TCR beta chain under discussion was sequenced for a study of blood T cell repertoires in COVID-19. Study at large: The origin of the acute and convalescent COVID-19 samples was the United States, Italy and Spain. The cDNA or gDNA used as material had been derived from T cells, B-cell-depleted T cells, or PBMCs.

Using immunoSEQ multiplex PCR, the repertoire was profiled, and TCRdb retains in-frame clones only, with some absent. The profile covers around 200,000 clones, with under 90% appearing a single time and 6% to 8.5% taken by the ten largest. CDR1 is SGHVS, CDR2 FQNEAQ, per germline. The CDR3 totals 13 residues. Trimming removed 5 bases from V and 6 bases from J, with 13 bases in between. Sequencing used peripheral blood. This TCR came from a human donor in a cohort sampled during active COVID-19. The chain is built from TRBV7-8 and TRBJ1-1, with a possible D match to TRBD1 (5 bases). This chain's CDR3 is CASSLGGTAEAFF. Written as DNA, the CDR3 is TGTGCCAGCAGCCTGGGAGGGACGGCTGAAGCTTTCTTT.